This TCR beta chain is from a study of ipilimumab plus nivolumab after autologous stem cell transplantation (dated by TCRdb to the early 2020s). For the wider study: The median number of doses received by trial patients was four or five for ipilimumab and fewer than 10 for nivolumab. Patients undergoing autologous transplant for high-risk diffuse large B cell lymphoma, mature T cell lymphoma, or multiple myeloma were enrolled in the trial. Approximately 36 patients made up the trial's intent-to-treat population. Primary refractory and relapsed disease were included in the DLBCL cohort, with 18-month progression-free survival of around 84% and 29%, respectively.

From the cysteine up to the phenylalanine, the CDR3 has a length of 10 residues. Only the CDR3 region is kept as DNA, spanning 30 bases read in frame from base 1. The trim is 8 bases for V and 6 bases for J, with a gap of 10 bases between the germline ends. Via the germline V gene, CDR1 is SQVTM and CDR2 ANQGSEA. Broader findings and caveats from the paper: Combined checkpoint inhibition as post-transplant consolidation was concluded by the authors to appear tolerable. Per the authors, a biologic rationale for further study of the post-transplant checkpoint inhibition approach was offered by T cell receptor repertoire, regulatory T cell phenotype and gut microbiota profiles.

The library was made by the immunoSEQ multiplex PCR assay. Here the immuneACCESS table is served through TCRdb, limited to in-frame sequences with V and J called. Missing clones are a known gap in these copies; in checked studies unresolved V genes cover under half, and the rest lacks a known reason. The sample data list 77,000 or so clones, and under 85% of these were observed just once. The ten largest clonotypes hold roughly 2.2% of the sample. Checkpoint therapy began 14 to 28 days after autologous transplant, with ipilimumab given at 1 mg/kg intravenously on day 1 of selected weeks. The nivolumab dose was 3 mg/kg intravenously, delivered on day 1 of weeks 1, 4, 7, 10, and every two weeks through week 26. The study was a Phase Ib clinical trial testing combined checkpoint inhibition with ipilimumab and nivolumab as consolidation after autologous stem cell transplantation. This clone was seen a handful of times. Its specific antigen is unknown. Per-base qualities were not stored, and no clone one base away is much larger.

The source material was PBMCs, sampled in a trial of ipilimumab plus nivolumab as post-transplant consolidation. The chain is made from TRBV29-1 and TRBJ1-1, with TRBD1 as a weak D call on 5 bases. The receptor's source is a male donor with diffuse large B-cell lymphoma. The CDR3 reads CSIGTAEAFF. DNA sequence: TGCAGCATAGGGACTGCTGAAGCTTTCTTT.